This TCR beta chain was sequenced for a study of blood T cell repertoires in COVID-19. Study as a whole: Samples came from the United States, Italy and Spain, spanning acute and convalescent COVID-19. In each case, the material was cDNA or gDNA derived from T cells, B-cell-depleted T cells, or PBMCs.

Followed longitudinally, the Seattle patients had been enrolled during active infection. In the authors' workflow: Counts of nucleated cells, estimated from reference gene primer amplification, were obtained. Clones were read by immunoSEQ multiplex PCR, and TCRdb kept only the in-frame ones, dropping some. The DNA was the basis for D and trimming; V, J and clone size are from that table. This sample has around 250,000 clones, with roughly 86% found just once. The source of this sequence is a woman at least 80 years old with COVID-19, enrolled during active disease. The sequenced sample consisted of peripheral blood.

The CDR3 nucleotides are TGCAGCGTTTCTGGACTAGCGGGGGCCCCGCAGTATTTT. Residues: CSVSGLAGAPQYF. The chain is built from TRBV29-1 and TRBJ2-3; 13 bases map to TRBD2. V gave up 5 bases and J gave up 10 bases; unmatched junction bases: 6. Per the germline V gene, CDR1 is SQVTM and CDR2 is ANQGSEA. There are 13 residues in the CDR3.